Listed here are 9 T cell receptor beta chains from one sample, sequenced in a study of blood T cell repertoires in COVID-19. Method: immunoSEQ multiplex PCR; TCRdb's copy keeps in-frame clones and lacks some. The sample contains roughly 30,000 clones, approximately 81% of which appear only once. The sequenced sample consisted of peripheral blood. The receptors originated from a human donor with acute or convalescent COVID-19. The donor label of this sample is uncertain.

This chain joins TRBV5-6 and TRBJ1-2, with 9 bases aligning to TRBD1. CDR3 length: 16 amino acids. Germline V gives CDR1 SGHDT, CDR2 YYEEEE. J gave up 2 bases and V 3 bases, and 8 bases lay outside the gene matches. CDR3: CASSYGQGSGNYGYTF. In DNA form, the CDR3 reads TGTGCCAGCAGCTACGGACAGGGGTCTGGGAACTATGGCTACACCTTC.

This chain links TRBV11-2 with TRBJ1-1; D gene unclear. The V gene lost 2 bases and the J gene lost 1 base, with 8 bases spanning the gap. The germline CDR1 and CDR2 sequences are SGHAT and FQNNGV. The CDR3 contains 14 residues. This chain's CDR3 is CASSLRSGNTEAFF. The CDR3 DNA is TGTGCCAGCAGCTTACGGTCGGGGAACACTGAAGCTTTCTTT.

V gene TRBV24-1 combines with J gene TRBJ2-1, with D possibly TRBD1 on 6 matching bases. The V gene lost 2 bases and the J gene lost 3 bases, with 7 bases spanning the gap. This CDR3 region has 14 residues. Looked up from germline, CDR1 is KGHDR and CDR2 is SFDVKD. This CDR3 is CATSDWDNYNEQFF. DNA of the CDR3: TGTGCCACCAGTGATTGGGACAACTACAATGAGCAGTTCTTC.

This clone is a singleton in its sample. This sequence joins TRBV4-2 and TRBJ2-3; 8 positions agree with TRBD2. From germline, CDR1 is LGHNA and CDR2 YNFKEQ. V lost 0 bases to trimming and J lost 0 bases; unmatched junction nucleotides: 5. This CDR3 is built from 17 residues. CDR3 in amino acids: CASSQDGASGSTDTQYF. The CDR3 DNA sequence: TGTGCCAGCAGCCAAGATGGGGCTAGCGGGAGCACAGATACGCAGTATTTT.

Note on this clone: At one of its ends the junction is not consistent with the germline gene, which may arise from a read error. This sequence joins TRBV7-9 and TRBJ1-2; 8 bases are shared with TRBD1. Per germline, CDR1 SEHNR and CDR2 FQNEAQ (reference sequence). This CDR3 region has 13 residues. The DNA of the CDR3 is TGTGCCAGCAGCTTAAACACAGGGGGGTGGCCAGACTTC. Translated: CASSLNTGGWPDF.

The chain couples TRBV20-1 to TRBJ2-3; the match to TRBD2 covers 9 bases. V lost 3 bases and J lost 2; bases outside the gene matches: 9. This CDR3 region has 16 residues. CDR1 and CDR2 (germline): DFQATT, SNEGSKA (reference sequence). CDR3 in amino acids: CSASETSGAYTDTQYF. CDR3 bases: TGCAGTGCTAGTGAGACTAGCGGTGCTTACACAGATACGCAGTATTTT.

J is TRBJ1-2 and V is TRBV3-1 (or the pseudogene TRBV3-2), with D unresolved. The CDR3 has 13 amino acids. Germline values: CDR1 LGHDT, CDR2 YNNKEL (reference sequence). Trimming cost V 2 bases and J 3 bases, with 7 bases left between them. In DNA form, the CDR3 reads TGTGCCAGCAGCCAATTACGGGACTATGGCTACACCTTC. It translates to CASSQLRDYGYTF.

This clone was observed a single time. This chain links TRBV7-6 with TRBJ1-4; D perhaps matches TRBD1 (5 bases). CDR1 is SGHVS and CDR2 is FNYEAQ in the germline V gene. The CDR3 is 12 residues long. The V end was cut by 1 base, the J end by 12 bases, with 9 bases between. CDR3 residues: CASSLDWGELFF. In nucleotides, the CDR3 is TGTGCCAGCAGCTTAGACTGGGGGGAACTGTTTTTT.

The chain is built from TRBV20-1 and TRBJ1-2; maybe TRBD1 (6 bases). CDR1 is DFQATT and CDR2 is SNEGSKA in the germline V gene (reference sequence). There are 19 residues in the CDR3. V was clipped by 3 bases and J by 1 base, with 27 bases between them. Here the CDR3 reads CSASLTRFAGGHINYGYTF. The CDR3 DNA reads TGCAGTGCTAGTCTAACGCGTTTTGCGGGGGGACACATTAACTATGGCTACACCTTC.